Below are 30 T cell receptor beta chains sequenced from a single sample in a study of glioma-infiltrating T cells (dated by TCRdb to the mid-2010s). The run used an Illumina MiSeq. The iRepertoire nested amplicon-rescue multiplex PCR (arm-PCR) platform was used to amplify TCR alpha and beta CDR3 regions from RNA. TCRdb cleaned the public reads at Q25 with fastp, built clones with MiXCR and kept in-frame beta chains. Rows merge per CDR3 protein into single entries with the most common DNA and genes. A total of fewer than 110,000 distinct CDR3 sequences appear in this sample, about 30% of them only once. 44% of the sample lies in the top ten. Source material: glioma tissue, nonneoplastic brain tissue, or PBMCs (not recorded which). Every receptor here comes from a human donor with low-grade glioma or glioblastoma, undergoing nonglioma brain surgery, or in good health (not recorded which).

On this clonotype: This clone may be a read error of a much larger clone one base away. The chain employs TRBV20-1 and TRBJ2-3; unclear D gene. The CDR3 sequence is 13 residues long. CDR1 and CDR2 from the germline V gene are DFQATT and SNEGSKA (reference sequence). CDR3 in amino acids: CSATWVPTDKQYF. The CDR3, as DNA: TGCAGTGCTACTTGGGTGCCCACAGATAAGCAGTATTTT.

This clonotype was seen many times. The chain's CDR3 is CSVVLDSGYTF. The CDR3 coding sequence is TGCAGCGTTGTCCTGGACAGCGGCTACACCTTC. The rearrangement joins TRBV29-1 to TRBJ1-2; TRBD1 might be the D (6 bases). The CDR3 totals 11 residues. Germline assignment: CDR1 SQVTM and CDR2 ANQGSEA. Trimming pared 4 bases from V and 8 bases from J, leaving 11 bases between.

To note about this clonotype: A much larger clonotype is one base distant, so this may be a read error. This chain joins TRBV12-3 or TRBV12-4 and TRBJ2-5; D gene ambiguous. This CDR3 is 13 amino acids long. CDR3 loop: CASSTEIQETQHF. CDR3 bases: TGTGCCAGCAGTACCGAAATACAAGAGACCCAGCACTTC.

The chain joins TRBV4-2 to TRBJ1-6; D call uncertain. The ends were cut back, 0 bases at V and 7 bases at J, with 19 bases in the middle. Germline values: CDR1 LGHNA, CDR2 YNFKEQ. The CDR3 contains 18 residues. DNA for the CDR3: TGTGCCAGCAGCCAAGATGCCCCGGACCGCGCTACCAATTCACCCCTCCACTTT. Protein product: CASSQDAPDRATNSPLHF.

Points on this clonotype: Given a much more abundant clone one base away, this may be a read error. This chain joins TRBV7-2 and TRBJ2-6; possible D gene TRBD1, 5 bases. From germline, CDR1 is SGHTA and CDR2 FQGNSA. The CDR3 spans 17 residues. The DNA of the CDR3 is TGTGCCAGCAGCTTGACACCAACCAGCTCTGGGGCCAACGTCCTGAGTTTC. It specifies CASSLTPTSSGANVLSF.

This clonotype was seen at least ten times. This sequence joins TRBV6-1 and TRBJ1-6; 7 nucleotides align to TRBD1. Germline CDR1 and CDR2: MNHNS and SASEGT. The CDR3 sequence is 17 residues long. V shed 6 bases and J 0 bases; nucleotides not matched to a gene: 8. CDR3 sequence (DNA): TGTGCCAGCAGACGGGACAGCCCGAGCTCCTATAATTCACCCCTCCACTTT. Its translation is CASRRDSPSSYNSPLHF.

CDR3 residues: CASRSLAGGGETQYF. DNA of the CDR3: TGTGCCAGCAGGTCGCTAGCGGGGGGAGGGGAGACCCAGTACTTC. The V gene is TRBV6-1, the J gene TRBJ2-5, with TRBD2 matching 11 bases. With V trimmed by 6 bases and J by 5 bases, 8 bases remained unmatched. The germline gives CDR1 MNHNS, CDR2 SASEGT. The CDR3 contains 15 residues.

This clonotype occurred many times. V gene TRBV7-3 combines with J gene TRBJ2-1; 9 bases fit TRBD2. V shed 5 bases and J 4 bases; nucleotides not matched to a gene: 9. Germline assignment: CDR1 SGHTA and CDR2 FQGTGA. The length of the CDR3 is 16 residues. The CDR3: CASSLDGTSWYNEQFF. The CDR3 DNA reads TGTGCCAGCAGCCTGGACGGGACTAGCTGGTACAATGAGCAGTTCTTC.

The V and J genes are TRBV7-8 and TRBJ2-7; 7 nucleotides match TRBD2. Germline CDR1 reads SGHVS; CDR2 reads FQNEAQ. The trim removed 4 bases at V and 4 bases at J, leaving 10 bases unmatched. The CDR3 length is 15 residues. The CDR3 sequence: CASSSSGTPTYEQYF. In DNA, the CDR3 is TGTGCCAGCAGCTCGAGCGGGACGCCGACTTACGAGCAGTACTTC.

Of note for this clonotype: Just one base apart from a much larger clone, this may be a read error. The CDR3 region is CASGPLFSSTEAFF. The DNA of the CDR3 is TGTGCCAGCGGCCCCCTATTCTCTTCTACTGAAGCTTTCTTT. The chain employs TRBV11-2 and TRBJ1-1; no firm D call. Germline V gives CDR1 SGHAT, CDR2 FQNNGV. V was shortened by 8 bases and J by 5 bases, with 18 bases between the two germline ends. The CDR3 sequence is 14 residues long.

This clonotype came up many times. V is TRBV28 and J is TRBJ1-5; D possibly corresponds to TRBD1 (5 bases). This CDR3 is built from 15 residues. From germline, CDR1 is MDHEN and CDR2 SYDVKM. Trimming stripped 6 bases from V and 4 bases from J, with 16 bases between. The CDR3 spells CASSPMGQANQPQHF. CDR3 nucleotides: TGTGCCAGCAGCCCGATGGGGCAGGCGAATCAGCCCCAGCATTTT.

This clonotype was observed a few times. This chain uses TRBV20-1 with TRBJ2-2; 12 bases fit TRBD2. With V trimmed by 3 bases and J by 5 bases, 4 bases remained unmatched. In germline, CDR1 is DFQATT, CDR2 SNEGSKA (reference sequence). The CDR3 extends over 15 amino acids. The CDR3 nucleotides are TGCAGTGCTAGGCCTAGCGGGGGGGGTACCGGGGAGCTGTTTTTT. It specifies CSARPSGGGTGELFF.

This clonotype was detected ten times or more. The chain joins TRBV6-4 to TRBJ2-3, with D unresolved. CDR1 and CDR2 (germline): MRHNA, SNTAGT. This CDR3 comprises 12 residues. V was shortened by 0 bases and J by 8 bases, with 6 bases between the two germline ends. The CDR3 sequence is CASSDSFATQYF. CDR3 DNA: TGTGCCAGCAGTGACTCCTTCGCTACGCAGTATTTT.

Comment on this clonotype: Just one base apart from a much larger clone, this may be a read error. V and J are TRBV7-2 and TRBJ1-2, with D uncertain. The CDR3 runs to 17 residues. V dropped 4 bases and J dropped 7 bases, with 25 bases sitting between them. Germline CDR1 reads SGHTA; CDR2 reads FQGNSA. CDR3 sequence reads: CASSSRTAVLSRSGYTF. The CDR3 DNA is TGTGCCAGCAGCTCCCGGACGGCAGTCCTTTCTAGAAGTGGCTACACCTTC.

This clonotype was recorded many times. This chain uses TRBV6-2 or TRBV6-3 with TRBJ2-1; D remains ambiguous. Trimming took 4 bases from V and 4 from J, leaving 8 bases between them. CDR1 and CDR2 from the germline V gene are MNHEY and SVGEGT. The CDR3 covers 13 residues. The CDR3 is CASSWQEYNEQFF. The CDR3 DNA is TGTGCCAGCAGTTGGCAAGAATACAATGAGCAGTTCTTC.

This chain joins TRBV4-1 and TRBJ2-3, with 8 bases that match TRBD1. Trimming at V came to 0 bases and at J to 0 bases, leaving 5 bases not matched to a gene. The CDR3 totals 17 residues. Germline CDR1 is MGHRA and CDR2 is YSYEKL. The CDR3 spells CASSQDATGASTDTQYF. The CDR3 DNA reads TGCGCCAGCAGCCAAGACGCGACAGGGGCGAGCACAGATACGCAGTATTTT.

This clonotype was found a few times. The V gene is TRBV7-8, the J gene TRBJ1-1; D might be TRBD1 (5 bases). CDR3 size: 13 residues. With 1 base removed from V and 8 bases from J, the gap between germline ends came to 11 bases. CDR1 and CDR2 from the germline V gene are SGHVS and FQNEAQ. CDR3 protein: CASSLEGFREAFF. The CDR3 bases are TGTGCCAGCAGCTTAGAGGGGTTTCGAGAAGCTTTCTTT.

The chain uses TRBV24-1 and TRBJ1-1; no clear D gene. Germline V gene lookup returns CDR1 KGHDR and CDR2 SFDVKD. V lost 8 bases and J 5 bases, leaving 11 bases between the germline ends. The CDR3 is made up of 12 amino acids. As DNA, the CDR3 is TGTGCCACCATGAGGACGGGGACTGAAGCTTTCTTT. Translating it yields CATMRTGTEAFF.

In its sample, this clonotype was seen a few times. The gene calls are TRBV5-1 and TRBJ2-3; D remains ambiguous. The CDR3 has 13 amino acids. Between the trimmed V and J ends, which lost 0 bases and 8 bases, there was a span of 10 bases. Germline-derived CDR1 and CDR2 are SGHRS and YFSETQ. This CDR3 is CASSLASLSTQYF. CDR3 sequence (DNA): TGCGCCAGCAGCTTGGCCTCTCTTAGTACGCAGTATTTT.

This clonotype was counted between two and nine times. V gene TRBV12-5 combines with J gene TRBJ2-1, with a weak D call TRBD2 (6 bases). Germline CDR1 is LGHNT and CDR2 is FRNRAP. Trimming took 8 bases from V and 8 from J, leaving 19 bases between them. The CDR3 length is 14 residues. CDR3: CASSRDSQGDEQFF. In nucleotides, the CDR3 is TGTGCTAGTAGCCGGGACTCCCAAGGAGATGAGCAGTTCTTC.

The chain recombines TRBV15 with TRBJ2-2; D call uncertain. Germline V CDR1 and CDR2: LNHNV, YYDKDF (reference sequence). CDR3 length equals 14 residues. The V end lost 6 bases, the J end lost 4 bases, and 12 bases lay between the germline ends. The CDR3 protein is CATSDGGGTGELFF. In DNA, the CDR3 is TGTGCCACCAGTGACGGTGGCGGCACCGGGGAGCTGTTTTTT.

At least ten counts were recorded for this clonotype. The rearrangement uses TRBV28 and TRBJ2-1; a possible D gene is TRBD2 (6 bases). Trimming left V 7 bases short and J 4 bases short, with 8 bases between. CDR1 MDHEN and CDR2 SYDVKM come from the germline V gene. The CDR3 length is 12 residues. CDR3 residues: CASIGGYNEQFF. CDR3 bases: TGTGCCAGCATTGGGGGGTACAATGAGCAGTTCTTC.

V and J are TRBV27 and TRBJ2-7; D perhaps matches TRBD1 (6 bases). CDR1 MNHEY and CDR2 SMNVEV come from the germline V gene (reference sequence). The CDR3 is 17 amino acids. V lost 5 bases and J lost 0, with 20 bases in between. CDR3: CASSRRQKTGSSYEQYF. CDR3 in DNA: TGTGCCAGCAGTAGACGTCAGAAGACAGGTAGCTCCTACGAGCAGTACTTC.

V gene TRBV18 combines with J gene TRBJ2-5, with TRBD1 matching 10 bases. Trimming cost V 3 bases and J 0 bases; bases outside gene matches: 1. CDR1 is KGHSH and CDR2 is LQKENI in the germline V gene. This CDR3 contains 15 residues. CDR3 loop: CASSPGTGDQETQYF. The CDR3 DNA is TGTGCCAGCTCACCTGGGACAGGGGACCAAGAGACCCAGTACTTC.

The rearrangement uses TRBV19 and TRBJ1-2; D possibly corresponds to TRBD1 (5 bases). Per the germline V gene, CDR1 is LNHDA and CDR2 is SQIVND (reference sequence). Trimming stripped 4 bases from V and 2 bases from J, with 8 bases between. The CDR3 contains 13 residues. This CDR3 is CASSRGRNYGYTF. The CDR3 DNA reads as TGTGCCAGTAGTAGGGGACGGAACTATGGCTACACCTTC.

This clonotype was detected a few times. The genes are TRBV13 and TRBJ2-1, with 9 bases aligning to TRBD2. Germline V gene lookup returns CDR1 PRHDT and CDR2 FYEKMQ (reference sequence). Trimming cost V 3 bases and J 2 bases; bases outside gene matches: 8. CDR3 length: 17 residues. DNA for the CDR3: TGTGCCAGCAGCTTGGGGGCGTTAGCGGGGGCCTACAATGAGCAGTTCTTC. It translates to CASSLGALAGAYNEQFF. Supplemented by reference TRBV13 and TRBJ2-1, the full variable domain reads AAGVIQSPRHLIKEKRETATLKCYPIPRHDTVYWYQQGPGQDPQFLISFYEKMQSDKGSIPDRFSAQQFSDYHSELNMSSLELGDSALYFCASSLGALAGAYNEQFFGPGTRLTVL.

This clonotype was picked up many times. The chain joins TRBV7-8 to TRBJ2-3; D is perhaps TRBD1 or TRBD2 (5 bases each). The CDR3 extends over 12 amino acids. From germline, CDR1 is SGHVS and CDR2 FQNEAQ. The V and J ends lost 7 bases and 8 bases respectively, with 13 bases between them. DNA of the CDR3: TGTGCCAGCACCCCTACGAGGGGTACGCAGTATTTT. Translation: CASTPTRGTQYF.

This clonotype was counted at least ten times. V is TRBV20-1 and J is TRBJ2-5; 7 bases map to TRBD2. The junction had 3 bases not matched to a gene; V was cut back by 0 bases and J by 2 bases. The CDR3 is 14 residues long. Germline V gene sequence: CDR1 DFQATT, CDR2 SNEGSKA (reference sequence). The CDR3 coding sequence is TGCAGTGCTAGAGATTTCGGGGGGCAAGAGACCCAGTACTTC. It is translated as CSARDFGGQETQYF.

This clonotype was seen at least ten times. The chain carries TRBV6-1 and TRBJ1-1, with TRBD1 matching 7 bases. In germline, CDR1 is MNHNS, CDR2 SASEGT. The CDR3 is 15 amino acids. The J segment lost 1 base and the V segment lost 6 bases, leaving 8 bases of the junction unmatched. This chain's CDR3 is CASRGQEKPNTEAFF. The CDR3 region has the DNA TGTGCCAGCAGAGGACAGGAAAAACCGAACACTGAAGCTTTCTTT.

This clonotype was counted at least ten times. The rearrangement uses TRBV14 and TRBJ2-3; D call uncertain. V shed 1 base and J shed 7 bases, with 15 bases lying between them. Germline-derived CDR1 and CDR2 are SGHDN and FVKESK. The CDR3 length is 15 residues. The CDR3, as DNA: TGTGCCAGCAGCCAAGTAAGGCAGGTTACTAATACGCAGTATTTT. This sequence encodes CASSQVRQVTNTQYF.